These 28 T cell receptor beta chains share one sample of origin, sequenced in a study of T cell responses to AZD1222 COVID-19 vaccine. The method was immunoSEQ multiplex PCR; TCRdb's version includes in-frame clones alone and lacks a portion of them. The data hold more than 75,000 clones, with about nine tenths observed a single time. The specimen was peripheral blood, collected on day 0 of AZD1222 vaccination. The receptors come from an adult in good health.

V usage is TRBV11-3 and J usage is TRBJ2-5; TRBD2 is a possible D gene (6 bases). Germline V CDR1 and CDR2: SGHNT, YENEEA. The CDR3 runs to 13 residues. V shed 4 bases and J shed 4 bases, with 10 bases lying between them. The CDR3 protein is CASSSGESETQYF. The CDR3 nucleotides read TGTGCCAGCAGCTCGGGGGAGTCAGAGACCCAGTACTTC.

V gene TRBV7-9 combines with J gene TRBJ1-1, with a possible D match to TRBD1 (5 bases). Between the trimmed V and J ends, which lost 5 bases and 1 base, there was a span of 17 bases. The CDR3 totals 16 residues. CDR1 and CDR2 (germline): SEHNR, FQNEAQ (reference sequence). The CDR3 sequence is CASSPWGEGTNTEAFF. CDR3 nucleotides: TGTGCCAGCAGCCCCTGGGGGGAGGGGACGAACACTGAAGCTTTCTTT.

The chain links TRBV2 to TRBJ1-1, with 7 nucleotides matching TRBD1. CDR1 is SNHLY, CDR2 FYNNEI, per germline. The CDR3 is made up of 14 amino acids. The trim removed 7 bases at V and 3 bases at J, leaving 8 bases unmatched. The CDR3, as DNA: TGTGCCAGCAATTTCAACAGGGGTTACACTGAAGCTTTCTTT. It translates to CASNFNRGYTEAFF.

This clone was recorded once. This sequence joins TRBV28 and TRBJ2-5; no clear D gene. Trimming shortened V by 6 bases and J by 5 bases, and 13 bases separated the two germline ends. CDR1 MDHEN and CDR2 SYDVKM come from the germline V gene. This CDR3 is 13 amino acids long. As DNA, the CDR3 is TGTGCCAGCAGCCCCCCTCCGGGTGAGACCCAGTACTTC. It codes for CASSPPPGETQYF.

In this sample, this clone turned up once. J is TRBJ1-4 and V is TRBV6-1; 7 bases line up with TRBD1. After removal of 0 bases from V and 8 bases from J, the junction contained 6 bases not matched to a gene. Per germline, CDR1 MNHNS and CDR2 SASEGT. This CDR3 is 15 amino acids long. The CDR3 is CASSEAQGWGEKLFF. DNA of the CDR3: TGTGCCAGCAGTGAAGCACAGGGGTGGGGGGAAAAACTGTTTTTT.

V and J are TRBV25-1 and TRBJ1-1; no clear D. Trimming pared 6 bases from V and 1 base from J, leaving 9 bases between. Germline V lookup: CDR1 MGHDK, CDR2 SYGVNS. The CDR3 loop spans 13 amino acids. The CDR3 sequence: CASSLTQNTEAFF. The DNA of the CDR3 is TGTGCCAGCAGCCTTACACAGAACACTGAAGCTTTCTTT. Variable domain in full (rest from reference TRBV25-1 and TRBJ1-1): EADIYQTPRYLVIGTGKKITLECSQTMGHDKMYWYQQDPGMELHLIHYSYGVNSTEKGDLSSESTVSRIRTEHFPLTLESARPSHTSQYLCASSLTQNTEAFFGQGTRLTVV.

The chain uses TRBV4-2 and TRBJ1-2, with D unclear. Germline values: CDR1 LGHNA, CDR2 YNFKEQ. V lost 1 base and J 6 bases, leaving 12 bases between the germline ends. The CDR3 has 14 amino acids. The CDR3 coding sequence is TGTGCCAGCAGCCAAGTACCCTTGGTCCATGGCTACACCTTC. It translates to CASSQVPLVHGYTF.

This chain joins TRBV18 and TRBJ1-6; the D is unclear. CDR3 length: 16 residues. In germline, CDR1 is KGHSH, CDR2 LQKENI. The V gene lost 3 bases and the J gene lost 4 bases, with 13 bases spanning the gap. The CDR3 DNA sequence: TGTGCCAGCTCACCCTTACGCGAAGGGTATAATTCACCCCTCCACTTT. Encoded protein: CASSPLREGYNSPLHF. The entire variable domain, with the rest obtained from reference TRBV18 and TRBJ1-6, is as follows: NAGVMQNPRHLVRRRGQEARLRCSPMKGHSHVYWYRQLPEEGLKFMVYLQKENIIDESGMPKERFSAEFPKEGPSILRIQQVVRGDSAAYFCASSPLREGYNSPLHFGNGTRLTVT.

J is TRBJ1-1 and V is TRBV7-3, with TRBD1 as a possible D gene (5 bases). Germline CDR1 SGHTA, CDR2 FQGTGA. Trimming took off 4 bases at V and 0 bases at J, with 9 bases between the two ends. The CDR3 runs 14 residues. The CDR3 DNA reads as TGTGCCAGCAGCTCCACAGGTATGAACACTGAAGCTTTCTTT. This codes for CASSSTGMNTEAFF.

The chain uses TRBV29-1 and TRBJ2-1, with 7 bases that match TRBD1. Germline V gene lookup returns CDR1 SQVTM and CDR2 ANQGSEA. This CDR3 has 12 residues. V shed 7 bases, J shed 7 bases, and the junction held 7 bases outside the gene matches. The CDR3 region has the DNA TGCAGCGGAACGGGACAGCGGAATGAGCAGTTCTTC. Translated: CSGTGQRNEQFF.

V and J are TRBV2 and TRBJ1-2; TRBD1 aligns across 9 bases. Per the germline V gene, CDR1 is SNHLY and CDR2 is FYNNEI. V lost 8 bases, J lost 9 bases, and 4 bases stayed unmatched. This CDR3 region has 11 residues. For the CDR3, the DNA is TGTGCCAGCGGACAGGGGATGAGCTACACCTTC. This codes for CASGQGMSYTF.

This sequence joins TRBV6-1 and TRBJ1-2, with D possibly TRBD1 on 5 matching bases. This CDR3 spans 15 amino acids. Germline CDR1 is MNHNS and CDR2 is SASEGT. Trimming pared 0 bases from V and 4 bases from J, leaving 12 bases between. CDR3 nucleotides: TGTGCCAGCAGTGAAGCGCCCCAGGGAATCTATGGCTACACCTTC. Protein product: CASSEAPQGIYGYTF.

This clone was seen more than once but under ten times. The chain employs TRBV28 and TRBJ1-1; D may be TRBD1 (6 bases). Germline-derived CDR1 and CDR2 are MDHEN and SYDVKM. The CDR3 runs to 14 residues. The ends were cut back, 6 bases at V and 0 bases at J, with 11 bases in the middle. In nucleotides, the CDR3 is TGTGCCAGCAGATACGGACAGCTGAACACTGAAGCTTTCTTT. Protein sequence: CASRYGQLNTEAFF.

V and J are TRBV29-1 and TRBJ2-5; D call uncertain. The CDR3 spans 13 residues. The V gene lost 8 bases and the J gene lost 5 bases, with 18 bases spanning the gap. Germline CDR1 SQVTM, CDR2 ANQGSEA. The CDR3 protein is CSSHNRLGETQYF. The CDR3 nucleotides read TGCAGCTCACATAATCGGTTAGGGGAGACCCAGTACTTC.

Comments on this clone: The sample holds other DNA sequences that translate to the same CDR3. CDR3 DNA: TGTGCCAGCAGTTTACCCGGACAGGGGGCGAATGAGCAGTTCTTC. Encoded protein: CASSLPGQGANEQFF. The gene calls are TRBV28 and TRBJ2-1, with 11 bases identical to TRBD1. V lost 2 bases to trimming and J lost 7 bases; unmatched junction nucleotides: 4. Germline CDR1 is MDHEN and CDR2 is SYDVKM. The CDR3 length is 15 residues. Drawing the rest from reference TRBV28 and TRBJ2-1, the complete variable domain is DVKVTQSSRYLVKRTGEKVFLECVQDMDHENMFWYRQDPGLGLRLIYFSYDVKMKEKGDIPEGYSVSREKKERFSLILESASTNQTSMYLCASSLPGQGANEQFFGPGTRLTVL.

About this clone: The junction shows a germline mismatch at one end, possibly a read error. The chain combines TRBV5-1 with TRBJ1-1; TRBD1 is a possible D gene (5 bases). This CDR3 has 15 amino acids. CDR1 and CDR2 (germline): SGHRS, YFSETQ. CDR3 amino acids: CASNLEFWGTTEAFF. CDR3 sequence (DNA): TGCGCCAGCAACTTGGAATTCTGGGGGACCACTGAAGCTTTCTTT.

The J gene is TRBJ1-4, the V gene TRBV19; 9 nucleotides agree with TRBD1. The V segment lost 8 bases and the J segment 7 bases; nucleotides outside the gene matches: 11. The CDR3 contains 15 residues. Germline assignment: CDR1 LNHDA and CDR2 SQIVND (reference sequence). CDR3 in amino acids: CASLRPGTGFEKLFF. The CDR3 region has the DNA TGTGCCAGTTTACGTCCCGGGACAGGGTTTGAAAAACTGTTTTTT.

V usage is TRBV7-6 and J usage is TRBJ1-2; no reliable D call. Trimming cost V 0 bases and J 4 bases, with 9 bases left between them. The CDR3 contains 14 residues. Germline CDR1 is SGHVS and CDR2 is FNYEAQ. As DNA, the CDR3 is TGTGCCAGCAGCTTAGCGGAGGGCCTCTATGGCTACACCTTC. It specifies CASSLAEGLYGYTF.

This sequence joins TRBV5-1 and TRBJ2-3, with 15 positions matching TRBD2. Per germline, CDR1 SGHRS and CDR2 YFSETQ. V was clipped by 4 bases and J by 6 bases; unmatched bases: 6. The CDR3 contains 16 residues. The CDR3 region is CASSTGTSGGKDTQYF. In nucleotides, the CDR3 is TGCGCCAGCAGCACGGGGACTAGCGGGGGGAAGGATACGCAGTATTTT.

The chain employs TRBV6-6 and TRBJ2-7, with D unresolved. CDR3 length: 16 amino acids. V was clipped by 2 bases and J by 5 bases, with 19 bases between them. In germline, CDR1 is MNHNY, CDR2 SVGAGI (reference sequence). DNA for the CDR3: TGTGCCAGCAGTTACCCAACCACATGGCTCAAAGACGAGCAGTACTTC. Protein: CASSYPTTWLKDEQYF.

The CDR3 nucleotides read TGCGCCAGCAGCGAAGGACAGGGGAGCGGGCGTGAGCAGTTCTTC. Translating gives CASSEGQGSGREQFF. The rearrangement uses TRBV5-1 and TRBJ2-1; the match to TRBD1 covers 9 bases. V was clipped by 4 bases and J by 9 bases; unmatched bases: 11. The CDR3 contains 15 residues. In germline, CDR1 is SGHRS, CDR2 YFSETQ.

In nucleotides, the CDR3 is TGTGCCTGGAGGCCCCTTTCAATAAACCTCTCCTATGGCTACACCTTC. Translating gives CAWRPLSINLSYGYTF. V gene TRBV30 combines with J gene TRBJ1-2; no clear D. This CDR3 comprises 16 residues. V lost 3 bases to trimming and J lost 4 bases, with 21 bases between them. In germline, CDR1 is GTSNPN, CDR2 SVGIG (reference sequence).

In this sample, this clone turned up once. CDR3 in amino acids: CASSSYLLDRGRFF. The CDR3 DNA sequence: TGTGCCAGCAGCTCTTACCTATTAGACAGGGGGCGGTTCTTC. The chain couples TRBV7-9 to TRBJ2-1; 10 positions agree with TRBD1. This CDR3 contains 14 residues. Losses at the gene ends were 4 bases for V and 15 bases for J; bases not matched to a gene: 12. CDR1 and CDR2 (germline): SEHNR, FQNEAQ (reference sequence).

The chain joins TRBV27 to TRBJ1-1; maybe TRBD1 (6 bases). V was shortened by 6 bases and J by 3 bases, with 17 bases between the two germline ends. This CDR3 comprises 15 residues. The V gene's germline CDR1 is MNHEY and CDR2 SMNVEV (reference sequence). The CDR3 reads CASSLGGGADTEAFF. CDR3 sequence (DNA): TGTGCCAGCAGCCTGGGGGGGGGCGCCGACACTGAAGCTTTCTTT.

The V and J genes are TRBV18 and TRBJ2-4; D unclear. This CDR3 contains 14 residues. V was shortened by 2 bases and J by 3 bases, with 8 bases between the two germline ends. Germline CDR1 reads KGHSH; CDR2 reads LQKENI. CDR3 in amino acids: CASSPNTGKNIQYF. Written as DNA, the CDR3 is TGTGCCAGCTCACCAAACACCGGCAAAAACATTCAGTACTTC.

The V and J genes are TRBV4-2 and TRBJ1-1; a possible D gene is TRBD1 (5 bases). Germline-derived CDR1 and CDR2 are LGHNA and YNFKEQ. The length of the CDR3 is 13 residues. V was shortened by 1 base and J by 8 bases, with 11 bases between the two germline ends. The DNA for the CDR3 is TGTGCCAGCAGCCAAGGTTCCGGGGCCGAAGCTTTCTTT. This gives the protein CASSQGSGAEAFF.

The chain is built from TRBV10-3 and TRBJ2-1; tentatively, D is TRBD1 or TRBD2 (6 bases each). CDR1 ENHRY and CDR2 SYGVKD come from the germline V gene. The V gene lost 4 bases and the J gene lost 8 bases, with 18 bases spanning the gap. The CDR3 is 15 residues long. DNA of the CDR3: TGTGCCATCAGTGGGGGGGCTAGGGATGGCGATGAGCAGTTCTTC. Protein: CAISGGARDGDEQFF.

The chain carries TRBV12-3 or TRBV12-4 and TRBJ1-2; D might be TRBD1 (6 bases). The germline V and J ends were trimmed by 7 bases and 6 bases, with 15 bases remaining between them. CDR3 length equals 13 residues. The CDR3 here is CASTRIRGNGYTF. The CDR3 bases are TGTGCCAGCACCCGGATTAGGGGGAATGGCTACACCTTC.